Following are 6 T cell receptor beta chains from one sample sequenced in a study of CD8 T cells in ankylosing spondylitis. MiXCR was run by TCRdb on the 5' RACE reads, yielding one entry per CDR3 protein. Of under 250,000 distinct CDR3 sequences listed, under 30% are singletons. Sequenced input: blood, either unsorted or a sorted T cell fraction (not recorded which). These receptors were obtained from a male donor with ankylosing spondylitis or in good health (not recorded which).

This clonotype was detected ten times or more. The chain recombines TRBV4-3 with TRBJ2-7; D is perhaps TRBD2 (5 bases). The CDR3 consists of 13 residues. Germline V gives CDR1 LGHNA, CDR2 YSLEER. V gave up 0 bases and J gave up 5 bases, with 8 bases separating them. CDR3 protein: CASSQDPGDEQYF. CDR3 sequence (DNA): TGCGCCAGCAGCCAAGATCCCGGGGACGAGCAGTACTTC.

Many counts were recorded for this clonotype. The chain carries TRBV10-3 and TRBJ2-6, with a weak D call TRBD1 (5 bases). The germline V gene has CDR1 ENHRY and CDR2 SYGVKD. This CDR3 contains 14 residues. V gave up 6 bases and J gave up 3 bases, with 9 bases separating them. Written as DNA, the CDR3 is TGTGCCATCAGCAGGGTTGTTGGGGCCAACGTCCTGACTTTC. Its protein product is CAISRVVGANVLTF.

This clonotype was recorded many times. The chain carries TRBV20-1 and TRBJ2-5; a weak D match, TRBD2 (6 bases). The V end was cut by 5 bases, the J end by 5 bases, with 18 bases between. This CDR3 is 14 amino acids long. CDR1 and CDR2 from the germline V gene are DFQATT and SNEGSKA (reference sequence). CDR3 sequence reads: CSARAGSTVETQYF. The CDR3 coding sequence is TGCAGTGCTCGGGCGGGATCAACGGTGGAGACCCAGTACTTC.

This clonotype is a singleton in its sample. The chain is built from TRBV4-2 and TRBJ2-1; the D is unclear. There are 16 residues in the CDR3. The V gene lost 6 bases and the J gene lost 2 bases, with 17 bases spanning the gap. Germline V gene lookup returns CDR1 LGHNA and CDR2 YNFKEQ. The CDR3 bases are TGTGCCAGCAGACAATACAGTGCCAGCCCCTACAATGAGCAGTTCTTC. It translates to CASRQYSASPYNEQFF.

V is TRBV20-1 and J is TRBJ1-2; D is ambiguous. The CDR3 runs 14 residues. Germline CDR1 reads DFQATT; CDR2 reads SNEGSKA (reference sequence). Trimming cost V 7 bases and J 7 bases, with 22 bases left between them. CDR3 residues: CSVFETGHSAGYTF. Written as DNA, the CDR3 is TGCAGTGTCTTCGAGACCGGGCATAGTGCTGGCTACACCTTC.

The V gene is TRBV29-1, the J gene TRBJ2-7; 11 bases map to TRBD1. The J segment lost 3 bases and the V segment lost 5 bases, leaving 6 bases of the junction unmatched. The CDR3 loop spans 14 amino acids. CDR1 and CDR2 (germline): SQVTM, ANQGSEA. As DNA, the CDR3 is TGCAGCGTTAAGCCGGGACAGGGGGACTACGAGCAGTACTTC. This translates into CSVKPGQGDYEQYF.